Below, 5 T cell receptor beta chains from the same sample are listed, as sequenced in a study of PD-L1 blockade in urothelial cancer. The data were produced by immunoSEQ multiplex PCR, yet TCRdb's version contains in-frame clones alone and is incomplete. The data contain about 88,000 clones, more than 85% of them singletons. Sequences were derived from PBMCs, sampled around atezolizumab (anti-PD-L1) treatment. Source of these receptors: a man in his 60s with urothelial cancer.

V gene TRBV2 combines with J gene TRBJ1-3, with 7 bases lining up with TRBD1. Germline CDR1 and CDR2: SNHLY and FYNNEI. The CDR3 is 13 residues long. J gave up 8 bases and V 6 bases, and 7 bases lay outside the gene matches. The CDR3 coding sequence is TGTGCCAGCAGGGTACAGGGGAGGTACACCATATATTTT. It translates to CASRVQGRYTIYF.

The chain joins TRBV13 to TRBJ2-7; 11 nucleotides match TRBD2. V lost 2 bases to trimming and J lost 4 bases; unmatched junction nucleotides: 7. The CDR3 is made up of 16 amino acids. Germline CDR1 reads PRHDT; CDR2 reads FYEKMQ (reference sequence). CDR3 in DNA: TGTGCCAGCAGCTTAACAGCTAGCGGGAGGTCGTACGAGCAGTACTTC. It is translated as CASSLTASGRSYEQYF.

This chain links TRBV5-6 with TRBJ1-3; the match to TRBD1 covers 7 bases. Germline V gene sequence: CDR1 SGHDT, CDR2 YYEEEE. V dropped 4 bases and J dropped 0; count of bases not matched to a gene: 7. The CDR3 has 16 amino acids. The CDR3 is CASSAENRGSGNTIYF. The CDR3 nucleotides are TGTGCCAGCAGCGCGGAAAACAGGGGCTCTGGAAACACCATATATTTT.

The rearrangement uses TRBV15 and TRBJ2-3; unclear D gene. CDR1 LNHNV and CDR2 YYDKDF come from the germline V gene (reference sequence). This CDR3 has 14 amino acids. V lost 4 bases and J lost 6, with 14 bases in between. DNA for the CDR3: TGTGCCACCAGCACAAGACTGCCTCCGGATACGCAGTATTTT. This codes for CATSTRLPPDTQYF.

The chain employs TRBV6-5 and TRBJ1-6, with no clear D. Germline V gene data show CDR1 as MNHEY and CDR2 as SVGAGI. The germline V and J ends were trimmed by 3 bases and 12 bases, with 9 bases remaining between them. The CDR3 sequence is 12 residues long. CDR3 protein: CASSYREEPLHF. CDR3 bases: TGTGCCAGCAGTTATAGGGAGGAACCCCTCCACTTT.